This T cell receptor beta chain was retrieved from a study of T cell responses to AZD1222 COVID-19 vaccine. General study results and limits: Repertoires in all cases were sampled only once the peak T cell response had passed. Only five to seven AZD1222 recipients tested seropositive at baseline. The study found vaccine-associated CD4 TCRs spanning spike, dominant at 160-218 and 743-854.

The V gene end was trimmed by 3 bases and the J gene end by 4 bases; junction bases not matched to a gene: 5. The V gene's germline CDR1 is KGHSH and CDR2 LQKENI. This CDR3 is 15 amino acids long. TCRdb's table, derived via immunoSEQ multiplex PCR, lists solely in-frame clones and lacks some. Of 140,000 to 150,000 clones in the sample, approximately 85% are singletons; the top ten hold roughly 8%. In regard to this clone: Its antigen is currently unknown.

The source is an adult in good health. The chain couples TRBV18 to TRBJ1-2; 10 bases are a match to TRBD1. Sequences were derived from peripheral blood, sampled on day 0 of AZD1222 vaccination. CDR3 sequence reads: CASSPEGQGTYGYTF. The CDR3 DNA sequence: TGTGCCAGCTCACCTGAGGGACAGGGGACCTATGGCTACACCTTC.